Presented here are 27 T cell receptor beta chains from one specimen sequenced in a study of blood T cell repertoires in COVID-19. Assay used: immunoSEQ multiplex PCR; TCRdb lists only in-frame clones, some missing. Here the sample spans more than 250,000 clones, 65% to 90% being singletons. Sequencing input: peripheral blood. These receptor sequences come from a man aged 50 or older with active or convalescent COVID-19.

The J gene is TRBJ2-7, the V gene TRBV19; D perhaps matches TRBD2 (5 bases). In germline, CDR1 is LNHDA, CDR2 SQIVND (reference sequence). Deletions cut 1 base from V and 3 bases from J, with 7 bases between. The CDR3 loop spans 13 amino acids. The CDR3 spells CASSIGGGYEQYF. CDR3 nucleotides: TGTGCCAGTAGTATAGGTGGAGGCTACGAGCAGTACTTC.

The CDR3 region is CASSSRHGGYEFSGANVLTF. CDR3 sequence (DNA): TGTGCCAGTAGTTCCCGTCATGGCGGGTACGAATTCTCTGGGGCCAACGTCCTGACTTTC. V and J are TRBV19 and TRBJ2-6; D might be TRBD2 (5 bases). V gave up 5 bases and J gave up 0 bases, with 23 bases separating them. CDR1 LNHDA and CDR2 SQIVND come from the germline V gene (reference sequence). This CDR3 is 20 amino acids long. Based on the CDR3 plus reference TRBV19 and TRBJ2-6, the full variable domain is DGGITQSPKYLFRKEGQNVTLSCEQNLNHDAMYWYRQDPGQGLRLIYYSQIVNDFQKGDIAEGYSVSREKKESFPLTVTSAQKNPTAFYLCASSSRHGGYEFSGANVLTFGAGSRLTVL.

The chain carries TRBV7-2 and TRBJ1-2, with 7 bases identical to TRBD1. CDR1 is SGHTA and CDR2 is FQGNSA in the germline V gene. The CDR3 loop spans 13 amino acids. After removal of 3 bases from V and 7 bases from J, the junction contained 5 bases not matched to a gene. CDR3 DNA sequence: TGTGCCAGCAGCTTTGAGCAGGGGGGTGGCTACACCTTC. It encodes CASSFEQGGGYTF.

The chain employs TRBV6-5 and TRBJ2-1; D is unclear. The CDR3 consists of 14 residues. Trimming took off 0 bases at V and 5 bases at J, with 8 bases between the two ends. Germline assignment: CDR1 MNHEY and CDR2 SVGAGI. This chain's CDR3 is CASSYSPSDNEQFF. DNA of the CDR3: TGTGCCAGCAGTTACTCCCCCTCGGACAATGAGCAGTTCTTC.

In its sample, this clone was seen a few times. CDR3 DNA: TGTGCCACCATGAACCCCGGGGACAGGGGTTCCGAGCAGTACTTC. Translation gives CATMNPGDRGSEQYF. The chain has TRBV19 and TRBJ2-7, with TRBD1 matching 10 bases. V shed 10 bases and J 6 bases; nucleotides not matched to a gene: 15. The germline gives CDR1 LNHDA, CDR2 SQIVND (reference sequence). The CDR3 runs 15 residues.

This clone was found a few times. V gene TRBV30 combines with J gene TRBJ1-6; maybe TRBD1 (5 bases). The CDR3 covers 18 residues. V lost 0 bases to trimming and J lost 3 bases, with 18 bases between them. CDR1 is GTSNPN, CDR2 SVGIG, per germline (reference sequence). The CDR3 DNA follows: TGTGCCTGGAGTGTTACAAGGACAACCTCGTTCTATAATTCACCCCTCCACTTT. It specifies CAWSVTRTTSFYNSPLHF.

This clone was counted many times. The V and J genes are TRBV7-6 and TRBJ2-3; a weak D match, TRBD2 (6 bases). Deletions cut 8 bases from V and 2 bases from J, with 17 bases between. Germline CDR1 is SGHVS and CDR2 is FNYEAQ. The CDR3 covers 15 residues. This CDR3 reads CASGQTGLPTDTQYF. The CDR3 DNA reads TGTGCCAGCGGCCAAACGGGACTTCCCACAGATACGCAGTATTTT.

This sequence joins TRBV9 and TRBJ1-1, with D perhaps TRBD1 (6 bases). Trimming left V 0 bases short and J 1 base short, with 10 bases between. The CDR3 extends over 15 amino acids. Germline CDR1 reads SGDLS; CDR2 reads YYNGEE. The CDR3 sequence: CASSVVGGGNTEAFF. CDR3 DNA: TGTGCCAGCAGCGTAGTAGGGGGTGGGAACACTGAAGCTTTCTTT.

The V gene is TRBV18, the J gene TRBJ2-1; the match to TRBD2 covers 7 bases. The CDR3 spans 15 residues. Germline-derived CDR1 and CDR2 are KGHSH and LQKENI. The V and J ends lost 8 bases and 8 bases, in that order; junction bases with no gene match: 15. CDR3 in DNA: TGTGCCAGCGCCCGTTCCGGGACTACCATCGATGAGCAGTTCTTC. Translation gives CASARSGTTIDEQFF. The full variable domain, its missing parts supplied by reference TRBV18 and TRBJ2-1, is NAGVMQNPRHLVRRRGQEARLRCSPMKGHSHVYWYRQLPEEGLKFMVYLQKENIIDESGMPKERFSAEFPKEGPSILRIQQVVRGDSAAYFCASARSGTTIDEQFFGPGTRLTVL.

This rearrangement joins TRBV6-5 to TRBJ2-7; 8 bases are a match to TRBD2. V was clipped by 5 bases and J by 4 bases; unmatched bases: 7. There are 14 residues in the CDR3. CDR1 is MNHEY, CDR2 SVGAGI, per germline. CDR3 sequence reads: CASSPGLGGYEQYF. DNA of the CDR3: TGTGCCAGCAGTCCGGGACTAGGGGGGTACGAGCAGTACTTC.

This sequence joins TRBV5-1 and TRBJ1-5; 9 bases align to TRBD1. This CDR3 spans 16 amino acids. With V trimmed by 0 bases and J by 1 base, 2 bases remained unmatched. From germline, CDR1 is SGHRS and CDR2 YFSETQ. CDR3 coding DNA: TGCGCCAGCAGCTTGGATGGGACAGGGAGCAATCAGCCCCAGCATTTT. It translates to CASSLDGTGSNQPQHF.

The chain couples TRBV6-6 to TRBJ1-3; D is unresolved. Per germline, CDR1 MNHNY and CDR2 SVGAGI (reference sequence). The CDR3 is 17 amino acids. The V and J ends lost 5 bases and 0 bases respectively, with 17 bases between them. This CDR3 is CASSQTEGPHSGNTIYF. CDR3 coding DNA: TGTGCCAGCAGTCAAACGGAGGGCCCCCACTCTGGAAACACCATATATTTT.

Here the CDR3 DNA reads TGTGCCAGCAGCGCGGGACAGGGGGCGTCTCGGGGCTACACCTTC. It codes for CASSAGQGASRGYTF. The V gene is TRBV9, the J gene TRBJ1-2; TRBD1 aligns across 12 bases. The CDR3 loop spans 15 amino acids. Losses at the gene ends were 3 bases for V and 8 bases for J; bases not matched to a gene: 8. The germline CDR1 and CDR2 sequences are SGDLS and YYNGEE.

The genes are TRBV5-4 and TRBJ1-2; TRBD1 agrees at 7 bases. CDR3 length: 14 residues. J was trimmed by 8 bases and V by 3 bases; bases with no gene match: 10. Per the germline V gene, CDR1 is SGHNT and CDR2 is YYREEE (reference sequence). CDR3 protein: CASSSGTALLGYTF. The CDR3 DNA sequence: TGTGCCAGCAGCTCCGGGACAGCCTTGCTCGGCTACACCTTC. The entire variable domain, with the rest obtained from reference TRBV5-4 and TRBJ1-2, is as follows: ETGVTQSPTHLIKTRGQQVTLRCSSQSGHNTVSWYQQALGQGPQFIFQYYREEENGRGNFPPRFSGLQFPNYSSELNVNALELDDSALYLCASSSGTALLGYTFGSGTRLTVV.

This clone was counted only a few times. J is TRBJ2-7 and V is TRBV12-3 or TRBV12-4, with D maybe TRBD2 (7 bases). The CDR3 spans 12 residues. V lost 5 bases and J 13 bases, leaving 18 bases between the germline ends. CDR3 bases: TGTGCCAGCAGTCCCCCGGGGGGCCATCACTACTTC. Translated: CASSPPGGHHYF.

CDR3 in DNA: TGCGCCAGCAGTAGAAACGGAGCGGGGGGCCGGTACTTC. Encoded protein: CASSRNGAGGRYF. This sequence joins TRBV10-2 and TRBJ2-7, with TRBD2 identical over 9 bases. With 5 bases clipped from V and 12 bases from J, the junction kept 11 bases outside the gene matches. The CDR3 has 13 residues. Germline V gene data show CDR1 as WSHSY and CDR2 as SAAADI.

This chain links TRBV6-4 with TRBJ2-3; 9 nucleotides agree with TRBD2. Germline V gene sequence: CDR1 MRHNA, CDR2 SNTAGT. V lost 3 bases to trimming and J lost 4 bases; unmatched junction nucleotides: 8. The CDR3 totals 16 residues. CDR3 loop: CASSDTSGRRADTQYF. The DNA of the CDR3 is TGTGCCAGCAGTGATACGAGCGGGAGGCGGGCAGATACGCAGTATTTT.

This sequence joins TRBV7-9 and TRBJ2-1, with a tentative D call TRBD1 (5 bases). This CDR3 is built from 14 residues. Looked up from germline, CDR1 is SEHNR and CDR2 is FQNEAQ (reference sequence). Trimming shortened V by 1 base and J by 6 bases, and 10 bases separated the two germline ends. The CDR3 nucleotides read TGTGCCAGCAGCTTAGGGGGCGGCCCCAATGAGCAGTTCTTC. The encoded protein is CASSLGGGPNEQFF.

In this sample, this clone turned up a few times. The chain joins TRBV12-3 or TRBV12-4 to TRBJ1-2; no clear D gene. Trimming removed 5 bases at V and 1 base at J, with 8 bases between. This CDR3 contains 13 residues. DNA for the CDR3: TGTGCCAGCAGTGAGCCAGGTAACTATGGCTACACCTTC. It specifies CASSEPGNYGYTF.

The rearrangement links TRBV5-6 to TRBJ1-2, with TRBD1 matching 11 bases. Germline-derived CDR1 and CDR2 are SGHDT and YYEEEE. V trimming: 6 bases; J trimming: 5 bases; junction bases outside the gene matches: 6. The CDR3 contains 14 residues. The CDR3 region is CASIGQGALYGYTF. Here the CDR3 DNA reads TGTGCCAGCATCGGACAGGGGGCTTTATATGGCTACACCTTC.

The chain joins TRBV28 to TRBJ2-5; 8 nucleotides align to TRBD2. The CDR3 has 18 amino acids. Germline CDR1 is MDHEN and CDR2 is SYDVKM. V was clipped by 4 bases and J by 2 bases; unmatched bases: 15. CDR3 sequence (DNA): TGTGCCAGCAGTTCCCCGGCTAGCGGGTCCCGGGCTCAAGAGACCCAGTACTTC. It yields the protein CASSSPASGSRAQETQYF.

The DNA for the CDR3 is TGTGCCAGCAGTATGCGGGAGAGGTACGAGCAGTACTTC. This sequence encodes CASSMRERYEQYF. This chain joins TRBV2 and TRBJ2-7; 7 bases are a match to TRBD2. This CDR3 region has 13 residues. With V trimmed by 5 bases and J by 4 bases, 5 bases remained unmatched. Germline V gene data show CDR1 as SNHLY and CDR2 as FYNNEI.

This sequence joins TRBV5-4 and TRBJ1-1; tentatively, D is TRBD1 (5 bases). Germline V CDR1 and CDR2: SGHNT, YYREEE (reference sequence). V lost 0 bases and J 1 base, leaving 13 bases between the germline ends. This CDR3 is 16 amino acids long. The CDR3 reads CASSLEAGRRNTEAFF. The CDR3 nucleotides are TGTGCCAGCAGCTTGGAGGCAGGGAGGCGGAACACTGAAGCTTTCTTT. The whole variable domain, remainder taken from reference TRBV5-4 and TRBJ1-1, is ETGVTQSPTHLIKTRGQQVTLRCSSQSGHNTVSWYQQALGQGPQFIFQYYREEENGRGNFPPRFSGLQFPNYSSELNVNALELDDSALYLCASSLEAGRRNTEAFFGQGTRLTVV.

This sequence joins TRBV4-2 and TRBJ2-4; the D gene is possibly TRBD2 (7 bases). Per germline, CDR1 LGHNA and CDR2 YNFKEQ. This CDR3 contains 17 residues. V was trimmed by 6 bases and J by 5 bases, leaving 23 bases between them. The DNA for the CDR3 is TGTGCCAGCAGTCCCACAGTGGGGGGGGCGCCCGAAAACATTCAGTACTTC. The encoded protein is CASSPTVGGAPENIQYF.

This clone was detected a few times. The gene calls are TRBV18 and TRBJ1-1; no firm D call. CDR1 and CDR2 (germline): KGHSH, LQKENI. The CDR3 covers 15 residues. Between the trimmed V and J ends, which lost 6 bases and 2 bases, there was a span of 16 bases. CDR3 DNA sequence: TGTGCCAGCTCCCCCGGGGTTGCAGTTAACACTGAAGCTTTCTTT. The encoded protein is CASSPGVAVNTEAFF.

The chain joins TRBV14 to TRBJ1-6; a weak D match, TRBD1 (6 bases). From germline, CDR1 is SGHDN and CDR2 FVKESK. The CDR3 loop spans 14 amino acids. Trimming shortened V by 1 base and J by 7 bases, and 8 bases separated the two germline ends. The CDR3 region is CASSQGQGNSPLHF. The CDR3 region has the DNA TGTGCCAGCAGCCAAGGCCAGGGGAATTCACCCCTCCACTTT.

The rearrangement joins TRBV5-1 to TRBJ1-1; D ambiguous. V was cut by 0 bases and J by 2 bases, with 11 bases left in between. The length of the CDR3 is 15 residues. Germline CDR1 SGHRS, CDR2 YFSETQ. The CDR3 DNA sequence: TGCGCCAGCAGCTTGGACAGCAGCCCAAACACTGAAGCTTTCTTT. Encoded protein: CASSLDSSPNTEAFF.